The clone carrying this T cell receptor (beta chain) is a singleton in its sample. The antigen is not known. This entry is derived from a study of T cells in Graves' hyperthyroidism and ophthalmopathy. Study-wide results and caveats: A 13 V-J signature model discriminated ophthalmopathy versus stable hyperthyroidism. Clonotypes that were expanded in thyroid above 0.001 mostly appeared in blood too.

Patients affected by ophthalmopathy presented a Clinical Activity Score of at least 3, a NOSPECS grade of at least 4, and disease duration below 3 months. The V gene end was trimmed by 3 bases and the J gene end by 6 bases; junction bases not matched to a gene: 6. Germline CDR1 reads LNHNV; CDR2 reads YYDKDF (reference sequence). This CDR3 has 15 residues. RNA transcripts provided the source from which TCR beta CDR3 regions were amplified. The TCR CDR3 was amplified in a first-round RT-PCR using the HTBI primer set. TCRdb reprocessed the multiplex PCR reads via MiXCR and lists one record per CDR3 protein. This table holds some 270,000 distinct CDR3 sequences, about 25% found once.

This TCR was sampled from a woman aged 35 to 49 with Graves' ophthalmopathy. The chain has TRBV15 and TRBJ2-7; 12 positions match TRBD2. Sequencing was carried out using blood. DNA for the CDR3: TGTGCCACCAGCAGGCTAGCGGGAGGGCCGGGCGAGCAGTACTTC. Translating it yields CATSRLAGGPGEQYF.